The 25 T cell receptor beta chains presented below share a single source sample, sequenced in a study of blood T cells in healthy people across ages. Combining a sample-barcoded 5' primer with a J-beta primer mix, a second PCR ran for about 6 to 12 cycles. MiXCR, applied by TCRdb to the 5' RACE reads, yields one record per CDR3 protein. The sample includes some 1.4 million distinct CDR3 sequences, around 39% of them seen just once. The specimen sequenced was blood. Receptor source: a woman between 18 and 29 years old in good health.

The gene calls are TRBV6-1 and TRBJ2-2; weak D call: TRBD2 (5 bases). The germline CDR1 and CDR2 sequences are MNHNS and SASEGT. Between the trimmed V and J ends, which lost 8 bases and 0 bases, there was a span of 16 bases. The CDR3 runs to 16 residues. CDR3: CASDLERLTNTGELFF. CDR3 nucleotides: TGTGCCAGCGACTTAGAGCGGCTGACGAACACCGGGGAGCTGTTTTTT.

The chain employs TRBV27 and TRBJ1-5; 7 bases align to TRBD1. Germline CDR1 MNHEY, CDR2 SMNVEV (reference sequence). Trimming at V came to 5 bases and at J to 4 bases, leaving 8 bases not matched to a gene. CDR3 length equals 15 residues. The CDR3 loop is CASSPFGTVNQPQHF. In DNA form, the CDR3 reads TGTGCCAGCAGTCCATTCGGGACAGTGAATCAGCCCCAGCATTTT.

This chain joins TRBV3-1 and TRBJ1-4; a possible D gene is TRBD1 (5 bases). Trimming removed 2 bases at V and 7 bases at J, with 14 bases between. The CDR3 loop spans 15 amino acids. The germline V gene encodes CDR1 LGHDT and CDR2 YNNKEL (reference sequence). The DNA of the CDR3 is TGTGCCAGCAGCCAAACCGGGGCCGGCGGTGAAAAACTGTTTTTT. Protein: CASSQTGAGGEKLFF. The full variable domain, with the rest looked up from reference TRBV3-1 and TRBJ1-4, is DTAVSQTPKYLVTQMGNDKSIKCEQNLGHDTMYWYKQDSKKFLKIMFSYNNKELIINETVPNRFSPKSPDKAHLNLHINSLELGDSAVYFCASSQTGAGGEKLFFGSGTQLSVL.

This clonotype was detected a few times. CDR3 in DNA: TGTGCCAGCAGTTACACACTACTCGGGACGGACTATGGCTACACCTTC. Its translation: CASSYTLLGTDYGYTF. The chain links TRBV6-5 to TRBJ1-2, with a possible D match to TRBD1 (5 bases). From germline, CDR1 is MNHEY and CDR2 SVGAGI. V lost 2 bases and J 3 bases, leaving 16 bases between the germline ends. The CDR3 runs 16 residues.

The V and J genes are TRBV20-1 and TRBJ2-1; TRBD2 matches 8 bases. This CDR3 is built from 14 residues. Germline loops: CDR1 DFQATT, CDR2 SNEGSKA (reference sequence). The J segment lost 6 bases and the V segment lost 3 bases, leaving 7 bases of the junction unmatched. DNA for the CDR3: TGCAGTGCTAGGGTGAGAGCGGGGGTCAATGAGCAGTTCTTC. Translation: CSARVRAGVNEQFF.

CDR3 protein: CASSQDQVNSNQPQHF. DNA of the CDR3: TGCGCCAGCAGCCAAGATCAGGTGAATTCAAATCAGCCCCAGCATTTT. The J gene is TRBJ1-5, the V gene TRBV4-1, with D hard to call. Germline CDR1 is MGHRA and CDR2 is YSYEKL. This CDR3 has 16 amino acids. V was trimmed by 0 bases and J by 4 bases, leaving 13 bases between them.

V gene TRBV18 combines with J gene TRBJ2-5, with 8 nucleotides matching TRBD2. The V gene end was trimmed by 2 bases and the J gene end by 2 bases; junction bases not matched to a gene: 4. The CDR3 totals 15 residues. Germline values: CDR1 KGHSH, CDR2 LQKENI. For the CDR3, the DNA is TGTGCCAGCTCACCAAACGCGGGAGGTCAAGAGACCCAGTACTTC. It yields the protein CASSPNAGGQETQYF. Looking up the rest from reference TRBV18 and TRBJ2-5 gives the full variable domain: NAGVMQNPRHLVRRRGQEARLRCSPMKGHSHVYWYRQLPEEGLKFMVYLQKENIIDESGMPKERFSAEFPKEGPSILRIQQVVRGDSAAYFCASSPNAGGQETQYFGPGTRLLVL.

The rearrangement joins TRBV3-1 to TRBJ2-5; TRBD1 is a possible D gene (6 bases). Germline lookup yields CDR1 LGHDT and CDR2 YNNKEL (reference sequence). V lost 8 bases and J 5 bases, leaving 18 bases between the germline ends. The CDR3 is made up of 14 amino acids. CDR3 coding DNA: TGTGCCAGCCAACAAACACAGGGTTACGAGACCCAGTACTTC. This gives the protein CASQQTQGYETQYF.

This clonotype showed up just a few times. CDR3 protein: CSARDPAGSPYEQYF. The CDR3 DNA reads TGCAGTGCTAGAGACCCCGCTGGGAGCCCCTACGAGCAGTACTTC. The chain couples TRBV20-1 to TRBJ2-7; D is perhaps TRBD2 (5 bases). In germline, CDR1 is DFQATT, CDR2 SNEGSKA (reference sequence). The CDR3 runs 15 residues. Trimming took 0 bases from V and 2 from J, leaving 14 bases between them.

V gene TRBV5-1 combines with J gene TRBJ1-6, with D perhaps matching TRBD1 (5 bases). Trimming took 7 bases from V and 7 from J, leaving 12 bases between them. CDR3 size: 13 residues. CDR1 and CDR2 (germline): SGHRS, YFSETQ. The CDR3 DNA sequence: TGCGCCAGCGGGCAGGGACTAAATTCACCCCTCCACTTT. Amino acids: CASGQGLNSPLHF.

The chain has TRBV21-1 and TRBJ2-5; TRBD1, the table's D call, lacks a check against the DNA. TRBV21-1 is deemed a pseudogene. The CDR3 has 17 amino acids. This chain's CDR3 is CASSKVGDLVLYNEQYF. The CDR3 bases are TGTGCCAGCAGCAAAGTAGGGGATCTGGTATTGTACAATGAGCAGTACTTC.

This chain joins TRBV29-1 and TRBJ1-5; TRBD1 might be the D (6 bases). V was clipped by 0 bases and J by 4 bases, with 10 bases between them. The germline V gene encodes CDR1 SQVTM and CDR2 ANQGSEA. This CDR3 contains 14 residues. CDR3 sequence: CSVEEGGANQPQHF. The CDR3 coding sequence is TGCAGCGTTGAAGAAGGGGGGGCTAATCAGCCCCAGCATTTT.

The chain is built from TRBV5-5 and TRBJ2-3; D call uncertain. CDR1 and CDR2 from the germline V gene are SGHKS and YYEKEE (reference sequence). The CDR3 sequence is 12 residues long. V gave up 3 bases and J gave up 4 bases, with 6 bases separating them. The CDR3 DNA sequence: TGTGCCAGCAGCTCGCCCGCAGATACGCAGTATTTT. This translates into CASSSPADTQYF.

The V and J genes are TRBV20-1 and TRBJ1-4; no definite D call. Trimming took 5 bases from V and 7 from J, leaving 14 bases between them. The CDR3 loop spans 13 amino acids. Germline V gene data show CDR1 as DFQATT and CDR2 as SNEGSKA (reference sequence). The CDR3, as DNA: TGCAGTGCTCCTCAATGGGGAGGTGAAAAACTGTTTTTT. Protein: CSAPQWGGEKLFF.

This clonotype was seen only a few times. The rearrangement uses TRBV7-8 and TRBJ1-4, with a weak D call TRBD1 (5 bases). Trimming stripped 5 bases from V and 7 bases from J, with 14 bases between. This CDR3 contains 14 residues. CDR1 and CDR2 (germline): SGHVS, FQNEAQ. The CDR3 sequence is CASSTDTKTEKLFF. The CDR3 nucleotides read TGTGCCAGCAGCACGGACACAAAGACTGAAAAACTGTTTTTT.

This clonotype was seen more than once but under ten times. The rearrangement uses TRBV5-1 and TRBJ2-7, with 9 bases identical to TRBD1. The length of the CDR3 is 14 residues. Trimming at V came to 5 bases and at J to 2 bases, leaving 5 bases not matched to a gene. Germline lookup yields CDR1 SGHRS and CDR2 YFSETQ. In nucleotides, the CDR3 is TGCGCCAGCAGGGACGGGACAGGGCCCTACGAGCAGTACTTC. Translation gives CASRDGTGPYEQYF.

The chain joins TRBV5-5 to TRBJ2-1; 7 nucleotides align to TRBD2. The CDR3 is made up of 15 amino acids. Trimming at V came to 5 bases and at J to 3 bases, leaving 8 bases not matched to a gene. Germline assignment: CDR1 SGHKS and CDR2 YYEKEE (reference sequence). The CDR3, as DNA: TGTGCCAGCAGTTTCCAGGGAGGGTACTACAATGAGCAGTTCTTC. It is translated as CASSFQGGYYNEQFF.

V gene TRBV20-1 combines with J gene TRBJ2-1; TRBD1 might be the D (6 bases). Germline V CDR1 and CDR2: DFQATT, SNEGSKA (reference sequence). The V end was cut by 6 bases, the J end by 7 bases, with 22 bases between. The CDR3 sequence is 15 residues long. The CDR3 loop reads CSALLRDTTPNEQFF. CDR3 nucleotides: TGCAGTGCCTTACTAAGGGACACTACCCCAAATGAGCAGTTCTTC.

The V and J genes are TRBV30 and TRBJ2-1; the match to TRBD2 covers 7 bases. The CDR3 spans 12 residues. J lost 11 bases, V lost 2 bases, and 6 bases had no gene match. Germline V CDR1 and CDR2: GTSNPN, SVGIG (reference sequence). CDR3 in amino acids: CAWSMEREKQFF. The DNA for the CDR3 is TGTGCCTGGAGTATGGAGCGGGAAAAGCAGTTCTTC.

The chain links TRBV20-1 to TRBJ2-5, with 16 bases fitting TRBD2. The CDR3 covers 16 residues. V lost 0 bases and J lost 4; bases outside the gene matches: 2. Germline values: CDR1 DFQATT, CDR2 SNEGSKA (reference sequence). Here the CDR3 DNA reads TGCAGTGCTAGAGACGGGACTAGCGGGGGGGTAGAGACCCAGTACTTC. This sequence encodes CSARDGTSGGVETQYF.

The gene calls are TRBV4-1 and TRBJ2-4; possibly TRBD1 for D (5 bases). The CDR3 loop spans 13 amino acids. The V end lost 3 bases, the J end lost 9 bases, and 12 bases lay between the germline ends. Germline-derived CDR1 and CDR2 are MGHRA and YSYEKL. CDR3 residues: CASSHLGQGIQYF. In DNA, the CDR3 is TGCGCCAGCAGCCACCTGGGGCAGGGCATTCAGTACTTC.

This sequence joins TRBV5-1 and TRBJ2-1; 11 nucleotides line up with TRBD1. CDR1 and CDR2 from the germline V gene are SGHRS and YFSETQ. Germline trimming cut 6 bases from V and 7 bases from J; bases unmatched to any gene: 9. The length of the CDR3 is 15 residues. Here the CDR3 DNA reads TGCGCCAGCAATCAAAGGGACAGGGGGATGAATGAGCAGTTCTTC. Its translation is CASNQRDRGMNEQFF.

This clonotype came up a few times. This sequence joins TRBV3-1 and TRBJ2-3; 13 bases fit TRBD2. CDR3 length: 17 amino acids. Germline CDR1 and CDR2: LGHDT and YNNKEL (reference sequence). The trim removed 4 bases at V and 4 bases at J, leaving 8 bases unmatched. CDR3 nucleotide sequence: TGTGCCAGCAGCCCTAAAAGACTAGCGGGAGGACCAGATACGCAGTATTTT. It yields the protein CASSPKRLAGGPDTQYF.

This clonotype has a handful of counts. The chain's CDR3 is CSARDYGGNGYTF. DNA of the CDR3: TGCAGTGCTAGAGATTACGGAGGGAATGGCTACACCTTC. The rearrangement links TRBV20-1 to TRBJ1-2; no definite D call. V was pared by 0 bases and J by 6 bases, with 11 bases between. CDR1 is DFQATT, CDR2 SNEGSKA, per germline (reference sequence). CDR3 length: 13 amino acids.

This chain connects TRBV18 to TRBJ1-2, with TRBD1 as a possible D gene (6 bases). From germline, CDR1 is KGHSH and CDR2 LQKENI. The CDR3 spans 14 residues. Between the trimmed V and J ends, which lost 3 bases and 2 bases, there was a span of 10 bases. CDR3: CASSPWDKNYGYTF. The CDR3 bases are TGTGCCAGCTCACCCTGGGACAAGAACTATGGCTACACCTTC.